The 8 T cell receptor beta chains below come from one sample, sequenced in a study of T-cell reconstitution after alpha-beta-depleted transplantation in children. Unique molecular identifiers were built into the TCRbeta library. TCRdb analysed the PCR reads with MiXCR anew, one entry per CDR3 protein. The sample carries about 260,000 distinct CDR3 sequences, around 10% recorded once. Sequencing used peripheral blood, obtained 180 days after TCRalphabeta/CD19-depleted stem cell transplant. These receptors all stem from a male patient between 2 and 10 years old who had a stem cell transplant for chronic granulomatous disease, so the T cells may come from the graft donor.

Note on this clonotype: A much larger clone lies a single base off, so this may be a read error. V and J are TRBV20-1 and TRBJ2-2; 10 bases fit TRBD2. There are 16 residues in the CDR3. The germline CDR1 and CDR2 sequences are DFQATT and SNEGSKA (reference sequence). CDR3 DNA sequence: TGCTGTGCCGGAACAGGGCTAGCGGGAGTTCGCGGGGAGCTGTTTTTT. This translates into CCAGTGLAGVRGELFF.

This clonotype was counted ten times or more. CDR3 in DNA: TGTGCCAGCAGCTCCGCGGGAGTAGGAGAGACCCAGTACTTC. Its protein is CASSSAGVGETQYF. The V gene is TRBV9, the J gene TRBJ2-5; 7 nucleotides agree with TRBD2. Germline V gene data show CDR1 as SGDLS and CDR2 as YYNGEE. V was clipped by 4 bases and J by 4 bases; unmatched bases: 7. The CDR3 extends over 14 amino acids.

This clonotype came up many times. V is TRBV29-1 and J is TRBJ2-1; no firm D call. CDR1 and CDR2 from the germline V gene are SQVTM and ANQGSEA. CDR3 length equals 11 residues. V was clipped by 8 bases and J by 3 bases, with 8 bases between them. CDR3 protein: CSTQDYNEQFF. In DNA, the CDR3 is TGCAGCACTCAGGACTACAATGAGCAGTTCTTC.

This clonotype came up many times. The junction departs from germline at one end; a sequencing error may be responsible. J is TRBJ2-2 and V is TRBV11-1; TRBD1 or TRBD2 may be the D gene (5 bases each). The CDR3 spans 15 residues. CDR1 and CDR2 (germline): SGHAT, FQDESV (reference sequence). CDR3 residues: CASTLRDGWTGELFF. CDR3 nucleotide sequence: TGTGCCAGCACCTTAAGGGACGGATGGACCGGGGAGCTGTTTTTT. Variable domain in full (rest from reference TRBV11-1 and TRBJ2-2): EAEVAQSPRYKITEKSQAVAFWCDPISGHATLYWYRQILGQGPELLVQFQDESVVDDSQLPKDRFSAERLKGVDSTLKIQPAELGDSAMYLCASTLRDGWTGELFFGEGSRLTVL.

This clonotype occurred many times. In DNA, the CDR3 is TGCGCCAGCAGCTCCGCCGGGACAGGGCACCACGAGCAGTACTTC. Protein sequence: CASSSAGTGHHEQYF. The chain joins TRBV5-1 to TRBJ2-7, with 9 bases identical to TRBD1. The CDR3 spans 15 residues. The ends lost 3 bases at V and 5 bases at J; junction bases unmatched: 9. Germline CDR1 SGHRS, CDR2 YFSETQ.

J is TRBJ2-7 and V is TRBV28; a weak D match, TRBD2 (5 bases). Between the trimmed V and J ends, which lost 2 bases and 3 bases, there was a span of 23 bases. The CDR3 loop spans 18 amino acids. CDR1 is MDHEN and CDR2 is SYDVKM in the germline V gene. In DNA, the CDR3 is TGTGCCAGCAGTTTAGTGCGGTATCGGGTTCAGCGGAACTACGAGCAGTACTTC. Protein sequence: CASSLVRYRVQRNYEQYF.

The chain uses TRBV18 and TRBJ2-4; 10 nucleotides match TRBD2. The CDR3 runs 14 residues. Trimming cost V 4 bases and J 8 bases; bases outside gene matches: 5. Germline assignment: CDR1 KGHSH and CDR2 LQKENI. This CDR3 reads CASSRTSGWDIQYF. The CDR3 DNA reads TGTGCCAGCTCACGGACTAGCGGTTGGGACATTCAGTACTTC.

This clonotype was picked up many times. CDR3 amino acids: CASSQWRDPGGTDTQYF. CDR3 nucleotides: TGCGCCAGCAGCCAATGGCGGGACCCAGGAGGCACAGATACGCAGTATTTT. This chain links TRBV4-1 with TRBJ2-3, with D tentatively TRBD2 (6 bases). The length of the CDR3 is 17 residues. Trimming removed 2 bases at V and 1 base at J, with 16 bases between. Germline CDR1 reads MGHRA; CDR2 reads YSYEKL.